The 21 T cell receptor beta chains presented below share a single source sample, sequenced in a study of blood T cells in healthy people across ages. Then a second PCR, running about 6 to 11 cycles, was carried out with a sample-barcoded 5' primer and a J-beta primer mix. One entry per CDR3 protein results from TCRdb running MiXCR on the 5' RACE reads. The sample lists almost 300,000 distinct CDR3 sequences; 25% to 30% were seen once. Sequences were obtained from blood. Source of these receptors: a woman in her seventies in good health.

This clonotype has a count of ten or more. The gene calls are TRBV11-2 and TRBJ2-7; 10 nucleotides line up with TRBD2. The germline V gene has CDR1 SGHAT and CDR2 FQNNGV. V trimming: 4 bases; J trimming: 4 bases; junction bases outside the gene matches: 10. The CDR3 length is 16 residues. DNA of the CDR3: TGTGCCAGCAGCTCCGATCCCAGGACTAGCGGTTACGAGCAGTACTTC. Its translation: CASSSDPRTSGYEQYF.

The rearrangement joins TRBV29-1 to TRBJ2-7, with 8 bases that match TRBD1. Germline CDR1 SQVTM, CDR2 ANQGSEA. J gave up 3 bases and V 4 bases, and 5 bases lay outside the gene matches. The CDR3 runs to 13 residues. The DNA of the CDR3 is TGCAGCGTTGCGGCCGGGACAGGCTACGAGCAGTACTTC. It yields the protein CSVAAGTGYEQYF.

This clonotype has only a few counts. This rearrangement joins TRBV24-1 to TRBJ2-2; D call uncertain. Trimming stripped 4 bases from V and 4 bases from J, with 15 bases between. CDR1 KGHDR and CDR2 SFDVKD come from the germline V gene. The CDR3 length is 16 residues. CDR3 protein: CATSEWGGFGTGELFF. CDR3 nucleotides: TGTGCCACCAGTGAGTGGGGTGGATTCGGCACCGGGGAGCTGTTTTTT.

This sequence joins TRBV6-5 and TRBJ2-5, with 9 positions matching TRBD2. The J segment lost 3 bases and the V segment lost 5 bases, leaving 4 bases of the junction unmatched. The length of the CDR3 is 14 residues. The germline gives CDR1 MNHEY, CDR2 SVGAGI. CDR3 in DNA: TGTGCCAGCAGTAAACTAGCGGGCGAAGAGACCCAGTACTTC. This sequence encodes CASSKLAGEETQYF.

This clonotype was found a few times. The CDR3 nucleotides read TGTGCCAGCAGTCTAGGCGGGAGGGGTCGGAAAGAGACCCAGTACTTC. Its translation is CASSLGGRGRKETQYF. This chain uses TRBV28 with TRBJ2-5, with 9 positions matching TRBD2. Germline CDR1 and CDR2: MDHEN and SYDVKM. The CDR3 covers 16 residues. Trimming took 5 bases from V and 3 from J; bases not matched to a gene: 10.

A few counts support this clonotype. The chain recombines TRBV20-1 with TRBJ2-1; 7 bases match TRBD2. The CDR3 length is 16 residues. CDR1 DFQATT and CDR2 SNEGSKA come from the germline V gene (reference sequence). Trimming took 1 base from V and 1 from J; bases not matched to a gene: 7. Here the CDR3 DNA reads TGCAGTGCTAGAGTGCTTGCTAGCGGATCCTACAATGAGCAGTTCTTC. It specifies CSARVLASGSYNEQFF.

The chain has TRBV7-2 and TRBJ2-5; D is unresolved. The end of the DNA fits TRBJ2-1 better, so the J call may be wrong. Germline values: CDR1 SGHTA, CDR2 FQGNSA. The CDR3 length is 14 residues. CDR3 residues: CASSPMAARNEQFF. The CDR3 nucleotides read TGTGCCAGCAGCCCAATGGCGGCACGAAATGAGCAGTTCTTC.

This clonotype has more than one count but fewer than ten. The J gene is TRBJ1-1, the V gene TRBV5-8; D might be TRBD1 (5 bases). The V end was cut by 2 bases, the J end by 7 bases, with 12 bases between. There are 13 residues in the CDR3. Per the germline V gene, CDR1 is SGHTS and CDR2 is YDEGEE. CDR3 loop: CASSFQGWGEAFF. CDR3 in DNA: TGTGCCAGCAGCTTCCAGGGTTGGGGTGAAGCTTTCTTT.

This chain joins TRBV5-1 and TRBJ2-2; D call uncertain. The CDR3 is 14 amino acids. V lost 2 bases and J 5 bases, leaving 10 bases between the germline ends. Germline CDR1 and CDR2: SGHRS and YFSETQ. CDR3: CASSFDGLTGELFF. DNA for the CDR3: TGCGCCAGCAGCTTTGACGGCCTGACCGGGGAGCTGTTTTTT.

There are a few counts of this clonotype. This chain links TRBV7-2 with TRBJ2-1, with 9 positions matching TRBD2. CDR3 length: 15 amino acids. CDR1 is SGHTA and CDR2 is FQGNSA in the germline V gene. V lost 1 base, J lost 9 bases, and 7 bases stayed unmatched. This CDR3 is CASSLEASGMGEQFF. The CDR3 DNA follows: TGTGCCAGCAGCTTAGAGGCTAGCGGGATGGGTGAGCAGTTCTTC.

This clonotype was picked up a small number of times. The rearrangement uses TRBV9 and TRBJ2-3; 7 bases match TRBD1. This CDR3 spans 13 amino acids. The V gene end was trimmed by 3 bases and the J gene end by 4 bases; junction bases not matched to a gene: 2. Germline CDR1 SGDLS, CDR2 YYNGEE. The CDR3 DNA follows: TGTGCCAGCAGCGCCACAGGGGCAGATACGCAGTATTTT. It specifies CASSATGADTQYF.

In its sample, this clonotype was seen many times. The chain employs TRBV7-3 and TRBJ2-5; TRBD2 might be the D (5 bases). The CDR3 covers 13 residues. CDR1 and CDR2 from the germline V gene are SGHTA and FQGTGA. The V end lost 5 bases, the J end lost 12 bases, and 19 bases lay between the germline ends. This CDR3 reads CASSGYGSGRKYF. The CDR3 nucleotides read TGTGCCAGCAGCGGATACGGATCGGGAAGAAAGTACTTC. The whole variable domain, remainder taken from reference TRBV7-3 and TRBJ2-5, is GAGVSQTPSNKVTEKGKYVELRCDPISGHTALYWYRQSLGQGPEFLIYFQGTGAADDSGLPNDRFFAVRPEGSVSTLKIQRTERGDSAVYLCASSGYGSGRKYFGPGTRLLVL.

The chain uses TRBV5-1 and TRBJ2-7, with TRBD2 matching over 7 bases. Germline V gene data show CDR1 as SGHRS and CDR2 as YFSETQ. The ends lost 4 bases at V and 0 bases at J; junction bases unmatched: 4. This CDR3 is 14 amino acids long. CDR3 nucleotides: TGCGCCAGCAGCGGCGGCGGGAGCTCCTACGAGCAGTACTTC. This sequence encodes CASSGGGSSYEQYF.

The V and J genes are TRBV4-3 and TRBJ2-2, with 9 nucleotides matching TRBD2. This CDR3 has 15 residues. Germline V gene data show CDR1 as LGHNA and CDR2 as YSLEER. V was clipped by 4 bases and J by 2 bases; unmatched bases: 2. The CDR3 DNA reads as TGCGCCAGCAGCCGAGCGGGAGGCAACACCGGGGAGCTGTTTTTT. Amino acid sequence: CASSRAGGNTGELFF.

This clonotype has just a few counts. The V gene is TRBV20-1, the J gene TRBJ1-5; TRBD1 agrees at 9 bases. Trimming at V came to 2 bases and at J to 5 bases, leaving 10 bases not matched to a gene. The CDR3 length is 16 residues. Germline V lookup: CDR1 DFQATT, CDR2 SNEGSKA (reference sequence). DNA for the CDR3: TGCAGTGCTAGAAACCAGTACTGGACAGGGGATCAGCCCCAGCATTTT. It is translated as CSARNQYWTGDQPQHF.

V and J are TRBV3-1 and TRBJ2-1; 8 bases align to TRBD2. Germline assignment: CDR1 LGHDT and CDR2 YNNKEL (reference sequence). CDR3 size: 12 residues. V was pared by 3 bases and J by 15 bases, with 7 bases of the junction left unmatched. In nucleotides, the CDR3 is TGTGCCAGCAGCCAGGCAGCGGGAGCACTGTTCTTC. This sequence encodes CASSQAAGALFF.

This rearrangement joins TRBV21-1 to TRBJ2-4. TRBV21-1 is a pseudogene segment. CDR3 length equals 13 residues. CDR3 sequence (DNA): TGTGCCAGCGGGGTAGCCGGCAAAAACATTCAGTACTTC. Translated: CASGVAGKNIQYF.

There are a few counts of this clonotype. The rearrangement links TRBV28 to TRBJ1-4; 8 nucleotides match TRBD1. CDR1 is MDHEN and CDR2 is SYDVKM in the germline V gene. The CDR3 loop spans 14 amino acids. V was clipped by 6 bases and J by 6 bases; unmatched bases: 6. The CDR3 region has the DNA TGTGCCAGCAGCATCAGGGGGCGAGATGAAAAACTGTTTTTT. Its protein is CASSIRGRDEKLFF.

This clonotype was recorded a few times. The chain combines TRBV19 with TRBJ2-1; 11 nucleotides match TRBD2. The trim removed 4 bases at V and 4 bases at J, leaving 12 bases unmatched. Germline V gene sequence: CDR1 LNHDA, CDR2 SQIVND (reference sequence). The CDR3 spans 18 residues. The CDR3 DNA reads TGTGCCAGTAGTAGAGCCTGGACTAGCGGGTCCAATTACAATGAGCAGTTCTTC. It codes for CASSRAWTSGSNYNEQFF.

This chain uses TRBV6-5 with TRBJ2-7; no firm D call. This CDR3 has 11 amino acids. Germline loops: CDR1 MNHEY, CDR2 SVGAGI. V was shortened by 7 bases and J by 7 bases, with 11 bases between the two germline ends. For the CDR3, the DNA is TGTGCCAGCATAGGAGAAAGGGAGCAGTACTTC. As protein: CASIGEREQYF.

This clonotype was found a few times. The CDR3 sequence is CASSIQTSGSPPDTQYF. The CDR3 DNA is TGTGCCAGCAGTATACAGACTAGCGGGAGTCCCCCAGATACGCAGTATTTT. The gene calls are TRBV6-2 or TRBV6-3 and TRBJ2-3; 12 bases line up with TRBD2. J gave up 4 bases and V 5 bases, and 10 bases lay outside the gene matches. The germline V gene has CDR1 MNHEY and CDR2 SVGEGT. The length of the CDR3 is 17 residues.